This T cell receptor beta chain was sequenced in a study of graft-versus-host responses after intestinal transplantation. Looking at the study overall: Transplant recipients had multivisceral, liver-intestinal, or isolated intestinal grafts. Study outcomes and limitations: Maximum circulating GvH clone levels tracked with early post-transplant HvG decreases. Some patients had graft-donor T cell macrochimerism, and their allografts showed high graft-versus-host to host-versus-graft clonal ratios.

Comment on this clone: The antigen remains unidentified.

Clones were read by immunoSEQ multiplex PCR, and TCRdb kept only the in-frame ones, dropping some. The sample holds tens of thousands of clones, roughly 93% seen once. The specimen was unstimulated CD8+ T cells sorted from spleen or lymph node cells, collected before intestinal transplant. The receptor was derived from a human donor who received an intestinal transplant.

CDR3 region: CASSFSGGDSQPQHF. For the CDR3, the DNA is TGTGCCAGCAGCTTTTCAGGGGGCGATAGTCAGCCCCAGCATTTT. The rearrangement links TRBV5-6 to TRBJ1-5; 8 positions agree with TRBD1. In germline, CDR1 is SGHDT, CDR2 YYEEEE. The CDR3 loop spans 15 amino acids. Germline trimming cut 2 bases from V and 6 bases from J; bases unmatched to any gene: 7.